The 21 T cell receptor beta chains in this list originate from one sample, sequenced in a study of cytomegalovirus exposure and HLA in healthy donors. PCR used 60 Vbeta primers and 13 Jbeta primers. Produced via immunoSEQ multiplex PCR; TCRdb's table is partial and in-frame only. This table holds over 90,000 clones, 81% found once. The material sequenced was PBMCs. The receptor set was obtained from a man between 40 and 49 years old in good health and CMV-seropositive.

The rearrangement uses TRBV21-1 and TRBJ2-1; the tabulated D call, TRBD2, remains unverified against the DNA. TRBV21-1 is a recognized pseudogene. The CDR3 has 16 amino acids. The CDR3 region is CASSQTSGGWDNEQFF. Written as DNA, the CDR3 is TGTGCCAGCAGCCAAACGTCGGGGGGATGGGACAATGAGCAGTTCTTC.

The rearrangement uses TRBV27 and TRBJ1-2; unclear D gene. The germline V and J ends were trimmed by 3 bases and 4 bases, with 15 bases remaining between them. The CDR3 sequence is 15 residues long. CDR1 is MNHEY and CDR2 is SMNVEV in the germline V gene (reference sequence). In DNA form, the CDR3 reads TGTGCCAGCAGTTTTGGACTCCTAACGGGCTATGGCTACACCTTC. This gives the protein CASSFGLLTGYGYTF.

This clone was detected a few times. The rearrangement joins TRBV5-4 to TRBJ1-1; 9 bases map to TRBD1. The CDR3 sequence is 15 residues long. Germline V gives CDR1 SGHNT, CDR2 YYREEE (reference sequence). J gave up 3 bases and V 3 bases, and 6 bases lay outside the gene matches. In DNA, the CDR3 is TGTGCCAGCAGCTCCCCGGGACAGGGCCACACTGAAGCTTTCTTT. As protein: CASSSPGQGHTEAFF.

This clone was seen more than once but under ten times. CDR3 residues: CASSPFRGQEGTQYF. The CDR3 DNA sequence: TGTGCCAGCTCACCATTTAGGGGGCAAGAGGGTACGCAGTATTTT. The chain recombines TRBV18 with TRBJ2-3, with 7 bases identical to TRBD1. V lost 2 bases and J lost 8; bases outside the gene matches: 10. The CDR3 extends over 15 amino acids. Germline V lookup: CDR1 KGHSH, CDR2 LQKENI.

The rearrangement uses TRBV7-8 and TRBJ2-1; 10 bases are a match to TRBD2. Germline V gives CDR1 SGHVS, CDR2 FQNEAQ. The junction had 9 bases not matched to a gene; V was cut back by 1 base and J by 9 bases. CDR3 length: 16 amino acids. The CDR3 region has the DNA TGTGCCAGCAGCTTAGTAATCCAGCGGGGGGGCGCTGAGCAGTTCTTC. Encoded protein: CASSLVIQRGGAEQFF.

The V call is TRBV6-1, the J call TRBJ1-1; the match to TRBD1 covers 7 bases. The V gene end was trimmed by 2 bases and the J gene end by 3 bases; junction bases not matched to a gene: 6. Germline V lookup: CDR1 MNHNS, CDR2 SASEGT. This CDR3 spans 15 amino acids. This CDR3 is CASSEWPGTDTEAFF. The CDR3 coding sequence is TGTGCCAGCAGTGAATGGCCCGGGACAGACACTGAAGCTTTCTTT.

This clone was detected only a few times. The chain couples TRBV5-6 to TRBJ1-1; a possible D gene is TRBD1 (5 bases). Germline V lookup: CDR1 SGHDT, CDR2 YYEEEE. The CDR3 has 14 amino acids. V was pared by 4 bases and J by 1 base, with 11 bases between. The CDR3 DNA follows: TGTGCCAGCAGCAGGGGACTGCGGAACACTGAAGCTTTCTTT. This translates into CASSRGLRNTEAFF.

V usage is TRBV18 and J usage is TRBJ1-2, with 7 bases identical to TRBD1. The germline V gene has CDR1 KGHSH and CDR2 LQKENI. The CDR3 loop spans 12 amino acids. The trim removed 3 bases at V and 7 bases at J, leaving 2 bases unmatched. In DNA, the CDR3 is TGTGCCAGCTCACCGACAGGGACTGGCTACACCTTC. Protein sequence: CASSPTGTGYTF.

The chain carries TRBV19 and TRBJ2-1, with D possibly being TRBD1 (5 bases). Germline CDR1 is LNHDA and CDR2 is SQIVND (reference sequence). V was pared by 5 bases and J by 0 bases, with 8 bases between. This CDR3 is 14 amino acids long. The chain's CDR3 is CASSGRGSYNEQFF. CDR3 sequence (DNA): TGTGCCAGTAGTGGTAGGGGCTCCTACAATGAGCAGTTCTTC.

The rearrangement links TRBV4-1 to TRBJ1-5; perhaps TRBD1 as D (6 bases). The CDR3 length is 19 residues. Germline lookup yields CDR1 MGHRA and CDR2 YSYEKL. Deletions cut 1 base from V and 8 bases from J, with 27 bases between. The CDR3 nucleotides read TGCGCCAGCAGCCAAGCCTTCTCCCCCGGGGGGCAGGTGGGGGAGCCCCAGCATTTT. This translates into CASSQAFSPGGQVGEPQHF.

The rearrangement links TRBV27 to TRBJ2-5; 9 positions match TRBD1. CDR3 length: 17 residues. Germline-derived CDR1 and CDR2 are MNHEY and SMNVEV (reference sequence). The V and J ends lost 8 bases and 5 bases, in that order; junction bases with no gene match: 18. The CDR3 nucleotides read TGTGCCAGCTCCCCGGGGACAGGGCCCGGACACGGGGAGACCCAGTACTTC. This gives the protein CASSPGTGPGHGETQYF.

The chain has TRBV5-1 and TRBJ2-1; D might be TRBD2 (6 bases). The germline V gene has CDR1 SGHRS and CDR2 YFSETQ. The CDR3 runs to 15 residues. Trimming pared 4 bases from V and 2 bases from J, leaving 13 bases between. The CDR3 is CASSPEGTAYNEQFF. The CDR3 nucleotides read TGCGCCAGCAGCCCAGAGGGGACTGCCTACAATGAGCAGTTCTTC.

In this sample, this clone turned up a few times. This chain joins TRBV5-1 and TRBJ2-1; maybe TRBD2 (6 bases). Germline loops: CDR1 SGHRS, CDR2 YFSETQ. CDR3 length: 13 residues. Trimming shortened V by 0 bases and J by 10 bases, and 11 bases separated the two germline ends. CDR3 DNA sequence: TGCGCCAGCAGCTTGGATGGGGGGAGCGAGCAGTTCTTC. This codes for CASSLDGGSEQFF.

This chain connects TRBV9 to TRBJ2-5; 7 nucleotides align to TRBD2. TRBJ2-7 matches the DNA end more closely, so the J call is doubtful. The germline V gene encodes CDR1 SGDLS and CDR2 YYNGEE. CDR3 length: 15 residues. CDR3 DNA: TGTGCCAGCAGCGAAACCGGGACTACCGACTACGAGCAGTACTTC. Encoded protein: CASSETGTTDYEQYF.

The rearrangement links TRBV29-1 to TRBJ1-1; TRBD1 matches at 11 bases. The CDR3 length is 13 residues. V gave up 6 bases and J gave up 1 base; unmatched junction bases: 1. CDR1 and CDR2 (germline): SQVTM, ANQGSEA. In DNA, the CDR3 is TGCAGCGTCGGGACAGGGGGGAACACTGAAGCTTTCTTT. Translated: CSVGTGGNTEAFF.

The chain uses TRBV6-5 and TRBJ1-2; D ambiguous. The CDR3 runs 15 residues. Germline CDR1 reads MNHEY; CDR2 reads SVGAGI. Trimming pared 8 bases from V and 1 base from J, leaving 17 bases between. Here the CDR3 DNA reads TGTGCCAGCTCTCCAGTTGCGACTCATAACTATGGCTACACCTTC. Its translation is CASSPVATHNYGYTF.

The chain links TRBV30 to TRBJ2-4; 8 positions match TRBD2. The J segment lost 6 bases and the V segment lost 6 bases, leaving 7 bases of the junction unmatched. The CDR3 contains 13 residues. Germline V gene lookup returns CDR1 GTSNPN and CDR2 SVGIG (reference sequence). This chain's CDR3 is CACSSGKGNIQYF. CDR3 DNA sequence: TGTGCCTGTAGTAGCGGGAAGGGAAACATTCAGTACTTC. Full variable domain (missing parts from reference TRBV30 and TRBJ2-4): SQTIHQWPATLVQPVGSPLSLECTVEGTSNPNLYWYRQAAGRGLQLLFYSVGIGQISSEVPQNLSASRPQDRQFILSSKKLLLSDSGFYLCACSSGKGNIQYFGAGTRLSVL.

The genes are TRBV11-2 and TRBJ2-1; weak D call: TRBD1 (6 bases). CDR3 length: 13 residues. Germline CDR1 and CDR2: SGHAT and FQNNGV. The V end was cut by 3 bases, the J end by 8 bases, with 11 bases between. The CDR3 DNA sequence: TGTGCCAGCAGCTTCCCAGGGGTGGATGAGCAGTTCTTC. Translating gives CASSFPGVDEQFF.

The CDR3 protein is CASSRQGRGTQYF. The CDR3 nucleotides read TGTGCCAGCAGCCGACAGGGGCGGGGTACGCAGTATTTT. The chain couples TRBV11-3 to TRBJ2-3; 8 bases match TRBD1. The CDR3 spans 13 residues. Germline loops: CDR1 SGHNT, CDR2 YENEEA. V was clipped by 5 bases and J by 8 bases; unmatched bases: 6.

V gene TRBV10-3 combines with J gene TRBJ2-5, with 11 bases lining up with TRBD2. The DNA end is more similar to TRBJ2-7, so the J call may be wrong. Per germline, CDR1 ENHRY and CDR2 SYGVKD. The CDR3 is made up of 17 amino acids. CDR3 coding DNA: TGTGCCATCAGTGACGCTAGCGGGGGGCCGAACAGCTACGAGCAGTACTTC. It translates to CAISDASGGPNSYEQYF.

By share of the sample, this clone is medium-sized. The rearrangement uses TRBV19 and TRBJ1-5; TRBD1 agrees at 9 bases. Germline V gene sequence: CDR1 LNHDA, CDR2 SQIVND (reference sequence). The CDR3 is made up of 14 amino acids. V shed 5 bases, J shed 7 bases, and the junction held 6 bases outside the gene matches. CDR3 in DNA: TGTGCCAGTAGTCCCACAGGGGGCGCCCAGCCCCAGCATTTT. Protein product: CASSPTGGAQPQHF.